The clone carrying this T cell receptor beta chain was counted once. This record comes from a study of T cell responses to AZD1222 COVID-19 vaccine. Only in-frame clones appear in the TCRdb table, and some are missing; sequencing was by immunoSEQ multiplex PCR. The sample includes just under 80,000 clones, around 90% seen only once; the top ten take more than 4.5%. This CDR3 has 14 residues. CDR1 and CDR2 from the germline V gene are SGDLS and YYNGEE. V lost 0 bases and J 4 bases, leaving 11 bases between the germline ends. Source: peripheral blood, taken 28 days after the second AZD1222 dose. The TCR originated in an adult who received the AZD1222 COVID-19 vaccine. The chain carries TRBV9 and TRBJ2-7, with a possible D match to TRBD1 (6 bases). CDR3 amino acids: CASSVGAGAYEQYF. DNA for the CDR3: TGTGCCAGCAGCGTAGGGGCAGGGGCTTACGAGCAGTACTTC. Filled out from reference TRBV9 and TRBJ2-7, the complete variable domain reads DSGVTQTPKHLITATGQRVTLRCSPRSGDLSVYWYQQSLDQGLQFLIQYYNGEERAKGNILERFSAQQFPDLHSELNLSSLELGDSALYFCASSVGAGAYEQYFGPGTRLTVT.